This TCR beta chain was recorded in a study of blood T cell repertoires in COVID-19 (dated by TCRdb to 2020 to 2022). With regard to the full study: Collaborator samples came from the United States, Italy and Spain and covered acute and convalescent phases of COVID-19. The material from the prospective study consisted of cDNA or gDNA derived from T cells, B-cell-depleted T cells, or PBMCs. Deeply sampled blood TCRbeta repertoires from subjects exposed to, actively infected with, or recovered from COVID-19 were included in the dataset. The repertoires were released in a freely available public database meant as a resource for research on the immune response to SARS-CoV-2. The samples were drawn from the first 160 participants of the ongoing ImmuneRACE study and from 1,254 subjects provided by 6 global collaborators. Sample metadata almost always included a de-identified subject ID, COVID-19 status, age in years and sex. Where available, HLA class I and class II types were obtained from metadata supplied by the sample provider rather than from assay-based typing. The paper's findings and limits, for the study overall: The quantity of clinical and demographic metadata differed by source and by participant and was supplied without curation.

The germline V gene yields KGHSH for CDR1 and LQKENI for CDR2. The junction carries 16 bases between V and J, which are trimmed by 1 base and 3 bases respectively. The cysteine opens and the phenylalanine closes a CDR3 of 16 amino acids. Only the CDR3 region is kept as DNA, spanning 48 bases read in frame from base 1. TCRbeta CDR3 regions were amplified from genomic DNA using the immunoSEQ Assay, a bias-controlled multiplex PCR. Per the original workflow: Within the assay, amplification of reference gene primers was used to estimate how many nucleated cells each sample contained. To quantify the absolute abundance of each unique TCRbeta CDR3 rearrangement, sequence reads were collapsed and filtered. For each sample, productive Simpson clonality was calculated by taking the square root of Simpson's diversity index across productive rearrangements. TCRdb limited this immuneACCESS table to in-frame rearrangements with V and J called. A share of clones is missing; checked studies link under half to unresolved V genes, and the rest is unexplained. That table supplies the V and J calls and clone size; D and trimming were determined from the DNA. Across this sample there are tens of thousands of clones, with around four fifths seen only once. Clones ranked in the top ten supply 9.8% of the sample.

Collaborating institutions collected whole blood in K2EDTA tubes following their own protocols. Collaborator samples were shipped for TCRbeta analysis as frozen whole blood, isolated PBMCs, or DNA extracted from either sample type. A note on this clone: The antigen it binds to is not known. Per-base qualities were not stored, and no clone one base away is much larger.

Material: peripheral blood. This receptor was identified in a woman aged 45-59 years with acute or convalescent COVID-19. The chain is encoded by TRBV18 joined to TRBJ2-7; TRBD2 is perhaps the D gene, given 5 matching bases. The CDR3 region: CASSPRTGLPYYEQYF. Read as DNA, the sequence is TGTGCCAGCTCACCACGTACGGGGTTACCTTACTACGAGCAGTACTTC.